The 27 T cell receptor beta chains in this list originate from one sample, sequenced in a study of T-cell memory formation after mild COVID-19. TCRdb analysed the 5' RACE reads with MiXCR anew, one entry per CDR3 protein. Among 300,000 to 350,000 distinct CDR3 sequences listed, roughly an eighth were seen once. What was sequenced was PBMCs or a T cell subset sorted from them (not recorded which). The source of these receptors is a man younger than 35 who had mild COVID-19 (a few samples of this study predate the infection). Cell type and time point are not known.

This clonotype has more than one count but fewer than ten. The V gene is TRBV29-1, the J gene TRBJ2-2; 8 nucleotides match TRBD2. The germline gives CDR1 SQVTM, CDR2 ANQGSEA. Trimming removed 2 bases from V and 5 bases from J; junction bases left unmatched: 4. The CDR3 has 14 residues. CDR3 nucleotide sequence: TGCAGCGTTGAACGTAGCGGGGAAACCGGGGAGCTGTTTTTT. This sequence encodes CSVERSGETGELFF.

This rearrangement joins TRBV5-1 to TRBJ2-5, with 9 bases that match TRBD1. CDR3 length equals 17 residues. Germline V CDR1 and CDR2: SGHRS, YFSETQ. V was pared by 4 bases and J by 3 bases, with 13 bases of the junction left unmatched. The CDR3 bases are TGCGCCAGCAGCCGGGGATCCCCGGGACAGGGCGAAGAGACCCAGTACTTC. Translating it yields CASSRGSPGQGEETQYF.

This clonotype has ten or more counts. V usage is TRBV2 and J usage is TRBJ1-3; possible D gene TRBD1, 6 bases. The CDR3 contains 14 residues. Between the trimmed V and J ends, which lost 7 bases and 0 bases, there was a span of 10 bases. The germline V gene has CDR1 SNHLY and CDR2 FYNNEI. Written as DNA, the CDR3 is TGTGCCAGCATTGGGGGCCACTCTGGAAACACCATATATTTT. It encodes CASIGGHSGNTIYF.

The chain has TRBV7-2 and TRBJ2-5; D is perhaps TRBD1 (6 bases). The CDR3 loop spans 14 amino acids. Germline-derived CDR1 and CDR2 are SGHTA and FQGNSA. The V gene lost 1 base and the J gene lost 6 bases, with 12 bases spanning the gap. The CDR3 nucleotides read TGTGCCAGCAGCTTAGAATACAGGGCCAAGACCCAGTACTTC. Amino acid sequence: CASSLEYRAKTQYF.

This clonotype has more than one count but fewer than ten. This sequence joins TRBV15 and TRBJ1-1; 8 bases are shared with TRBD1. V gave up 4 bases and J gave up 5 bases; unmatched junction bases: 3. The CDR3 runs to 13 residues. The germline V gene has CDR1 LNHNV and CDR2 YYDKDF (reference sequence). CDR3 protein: CATSITGGTEAFF. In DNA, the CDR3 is TGTGCCACCAGCATAACAGGGGGAACTGAAGCTTTCTTT.

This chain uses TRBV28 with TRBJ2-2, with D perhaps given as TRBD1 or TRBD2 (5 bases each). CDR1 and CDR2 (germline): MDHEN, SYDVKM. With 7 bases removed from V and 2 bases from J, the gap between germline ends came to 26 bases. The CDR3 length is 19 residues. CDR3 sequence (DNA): TGTGCCAGCACCTTCTATCCCACCGGGACCCGAGGCAACACCGGGGAGCTGTTTTTT. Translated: CASTFYPTGTRGNTGELFF.

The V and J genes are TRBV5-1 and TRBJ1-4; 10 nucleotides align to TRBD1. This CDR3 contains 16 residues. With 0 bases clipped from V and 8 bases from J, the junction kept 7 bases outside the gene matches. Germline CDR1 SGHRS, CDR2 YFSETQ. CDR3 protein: CASSLDLGQGVEKLFF. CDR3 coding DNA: TGCGCCAGCAGCTTGGACCTCGGACAGGGGGTGGAAAAACTGTTTTTT. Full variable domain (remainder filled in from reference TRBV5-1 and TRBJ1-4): KAGVTQTPRYLIKTRGQQVTLSCSPISGHRSVSWYQQTPGQGLQFLFEYFSETQRNKGNFPGRFSGRQFSNSRSEMNVSTLELGDSALYLCASSLDLGQGVEKLFFGSGTQLSVL.

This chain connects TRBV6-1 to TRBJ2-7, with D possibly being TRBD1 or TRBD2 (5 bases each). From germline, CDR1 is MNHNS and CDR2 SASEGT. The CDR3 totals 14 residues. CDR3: CAGGGMLTSYEQYF. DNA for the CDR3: TGTGCAGGTGGGGGAATGCTCACATCCTACGAGCAGTACTTC.

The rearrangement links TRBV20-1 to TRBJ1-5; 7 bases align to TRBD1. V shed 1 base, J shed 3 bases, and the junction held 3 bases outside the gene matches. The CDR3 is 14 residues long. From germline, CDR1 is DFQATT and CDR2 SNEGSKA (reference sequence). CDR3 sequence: CSARATGPNQPQHF. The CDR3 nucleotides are TGCAGTGCTAGAGCGACAGGGCCCAATCAGCCCCAGCATTTT.

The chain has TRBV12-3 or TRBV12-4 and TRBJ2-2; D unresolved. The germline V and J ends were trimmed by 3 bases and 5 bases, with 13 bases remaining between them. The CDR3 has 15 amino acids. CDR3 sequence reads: CASSLRSVRTGELFF. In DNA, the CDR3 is TGTGCCAGCAGTTTGCGGAGTGTGAGGACCGGGGAGCTGTTTTTT.

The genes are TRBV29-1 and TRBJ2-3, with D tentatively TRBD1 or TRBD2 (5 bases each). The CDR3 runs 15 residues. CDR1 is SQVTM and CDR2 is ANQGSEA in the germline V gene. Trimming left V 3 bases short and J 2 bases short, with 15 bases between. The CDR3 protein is CSVEGRWVNTDTQYF. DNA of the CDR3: TGCAGCGTTGAGGGACGGTGGGTTAACACAGATACGCAGTATTTT.

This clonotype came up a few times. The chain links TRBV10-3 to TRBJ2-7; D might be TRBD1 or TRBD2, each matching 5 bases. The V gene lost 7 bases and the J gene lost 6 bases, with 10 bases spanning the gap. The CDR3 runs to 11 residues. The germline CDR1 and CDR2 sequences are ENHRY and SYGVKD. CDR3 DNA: TGTGCCATCACGAGGGGCGGCGAGCAGTACTTC. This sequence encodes CAITRGGEQYF.

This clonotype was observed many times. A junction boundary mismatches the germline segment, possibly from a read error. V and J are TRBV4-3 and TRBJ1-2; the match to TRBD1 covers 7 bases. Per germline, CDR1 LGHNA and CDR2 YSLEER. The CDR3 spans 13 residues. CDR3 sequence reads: CASSQGTAYGYTF. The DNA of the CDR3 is TGTGCCAGCAGCCAGGGGACAGCCTATGGCTACACCTTC.

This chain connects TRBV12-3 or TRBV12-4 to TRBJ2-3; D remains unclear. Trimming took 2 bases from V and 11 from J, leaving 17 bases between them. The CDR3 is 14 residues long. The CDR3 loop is CASSLHPEGGLQYF. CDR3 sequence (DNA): TGTGCCAGCAGTTTACACCCCGAAGGCGGATTGCAGTATTTT.

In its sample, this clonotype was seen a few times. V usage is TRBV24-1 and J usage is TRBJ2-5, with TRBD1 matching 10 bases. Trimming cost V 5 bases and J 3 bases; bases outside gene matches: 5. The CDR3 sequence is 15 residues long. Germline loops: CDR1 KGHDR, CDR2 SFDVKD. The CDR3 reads CATSGQGAVEETQYF. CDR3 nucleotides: TGTGCCACCAGTGGACAGGGGGCAGTGGAAGAGACCCAGTACTTC.

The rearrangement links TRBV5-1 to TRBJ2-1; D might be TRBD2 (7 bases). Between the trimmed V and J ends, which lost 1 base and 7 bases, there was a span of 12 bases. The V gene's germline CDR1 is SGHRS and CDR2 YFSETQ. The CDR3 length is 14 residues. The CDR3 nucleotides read TGCGCCAGCAGCTTGAGGGGGGGCAGGAATGAGCAGTTCTTC. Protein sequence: CASSLRGGRNEQFF.

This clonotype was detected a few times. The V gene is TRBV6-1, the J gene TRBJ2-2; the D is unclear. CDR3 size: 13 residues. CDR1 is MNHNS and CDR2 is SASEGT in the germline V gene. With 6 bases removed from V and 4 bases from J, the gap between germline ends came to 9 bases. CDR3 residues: CASRNPFTGELFF. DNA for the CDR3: TGTGCCAGCAGAAACCCTTTCACCGGGGAGCTGTTTTTT.

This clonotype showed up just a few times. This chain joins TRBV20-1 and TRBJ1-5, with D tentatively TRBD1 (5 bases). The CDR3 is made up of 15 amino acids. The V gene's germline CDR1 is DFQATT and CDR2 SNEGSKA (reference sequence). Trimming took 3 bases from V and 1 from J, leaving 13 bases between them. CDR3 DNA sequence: TGCAGTGCTAGGCGGGGCTCCCAGAGCAATCAGCCCCAGCATTTT. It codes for CSARRGSQSNQPQHF.

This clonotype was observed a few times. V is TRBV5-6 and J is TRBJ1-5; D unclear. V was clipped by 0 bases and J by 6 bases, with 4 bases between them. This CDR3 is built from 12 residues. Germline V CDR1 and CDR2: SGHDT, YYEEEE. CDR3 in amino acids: CASSLGTQPQHF. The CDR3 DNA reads TGTGCCAGCAGCTTGGGCACTCAGCCCCAGCATTTT.

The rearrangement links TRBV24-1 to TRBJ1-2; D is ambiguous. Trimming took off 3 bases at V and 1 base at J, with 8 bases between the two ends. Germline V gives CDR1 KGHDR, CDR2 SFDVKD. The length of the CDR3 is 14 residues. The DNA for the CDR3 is TGTGCCACCAGTGATCAAGAGAATAACTATGGCTACACCTTC. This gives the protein CATSDQENNYGYTF.

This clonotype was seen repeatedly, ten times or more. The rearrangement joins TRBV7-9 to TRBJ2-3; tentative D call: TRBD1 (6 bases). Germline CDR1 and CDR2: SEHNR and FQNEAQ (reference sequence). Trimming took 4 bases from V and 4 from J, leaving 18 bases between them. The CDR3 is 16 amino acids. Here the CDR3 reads CASSYPGAGDADTQYF. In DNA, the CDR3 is TGTGCCAGCAGCTACCCCGGGGCAGGGGACGCAGATACGCAGTATTTT.

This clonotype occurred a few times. CDR3 coding DNA: TGTGCCTGGAAGGGGGACAGGGAGGGGGCCTACGAGCAGTACTTC. It is translated as CAWKGDREGAYEQYF. V is TRBV30 and J is TRBJ2-7; 9 nucleotides align to TRBD1. The CDR3 contains 15 residues. CDR1 GTSNPN and CDR2 SVGIG come from the germline V gene (reference sequence). V shed 4 bases and J 2 bases; nucleotides not matched to a gene: 9.

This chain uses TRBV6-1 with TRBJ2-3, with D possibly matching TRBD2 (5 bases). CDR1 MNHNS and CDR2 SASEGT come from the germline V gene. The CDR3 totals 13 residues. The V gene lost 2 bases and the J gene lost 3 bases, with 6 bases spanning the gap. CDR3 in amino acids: CASSERETDTQYF. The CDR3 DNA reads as TGTGCCAGCAGTGAAAGGGAGACAGATACGCAGTATTTT.

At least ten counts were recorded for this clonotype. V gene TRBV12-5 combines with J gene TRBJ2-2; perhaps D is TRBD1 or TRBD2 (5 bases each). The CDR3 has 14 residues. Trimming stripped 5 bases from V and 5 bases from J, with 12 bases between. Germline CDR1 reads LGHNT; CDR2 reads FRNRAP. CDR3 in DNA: TGTGCTAGTGGTCCCGGGGCTATGACCGGGGAGCTGTTTTTT. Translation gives CASGPGAMTGELFF.

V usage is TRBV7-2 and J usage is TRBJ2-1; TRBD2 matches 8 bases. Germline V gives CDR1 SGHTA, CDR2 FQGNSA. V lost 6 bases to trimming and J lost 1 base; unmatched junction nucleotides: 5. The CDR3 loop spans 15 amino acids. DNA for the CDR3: TGTGCCAGCAGAAGCGGGGGTGAGTCCTACAATGAGCAGTTCTTC. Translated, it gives CASRSGGESYNEQFF. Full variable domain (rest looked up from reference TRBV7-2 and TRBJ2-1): GAGVSQSPSNKVTEKGKDVELRCDPISGHTALYWYRQSLGQGLEFLIYFQGNSAPDKSGLPSDRFSAERTGGSVSTLTIQRTQQEDSAVYLCASRSGGESYNEQFFGPGTRLTVL.

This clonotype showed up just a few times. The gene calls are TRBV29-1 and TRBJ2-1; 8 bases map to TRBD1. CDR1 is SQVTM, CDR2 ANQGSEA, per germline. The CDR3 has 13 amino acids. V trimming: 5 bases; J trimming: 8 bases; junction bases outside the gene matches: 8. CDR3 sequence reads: CSVKGQGFYEQFF. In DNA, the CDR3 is TGCAGCGTTAAAGGACAGGGTTTCTATGAGCAGTTCTTC.

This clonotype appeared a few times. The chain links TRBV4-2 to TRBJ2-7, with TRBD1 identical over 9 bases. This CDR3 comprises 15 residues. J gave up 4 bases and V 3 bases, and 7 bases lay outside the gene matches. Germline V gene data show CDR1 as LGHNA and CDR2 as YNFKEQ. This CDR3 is CASSQMSDRGYEQYV. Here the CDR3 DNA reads TGTGCCAGCAGCCAGATGTCCGACAGGGGGTACGAGCAGTACGTC.